These T cell receptor beta chains were read from a single sample in a study of molecular identifiers for immune sequencing clone quantification. TCRdb re-analysed the PCR reads in MiXCR, keeping a single row per CDR3 protein. The table records about 640,000 distinct CDR3 sequences, just under 20% of them present only once. What was sequenced was naive CD8+ T cells from blood, with Jurkat cell RNA spiked in. These receptors came from a human donor in good health. Some libraries in this study had Jurkat cell RNA spiked in. Each CDR3 is given with its conserved first and last residue. The order of the fields is D gene, J gene, V gene, clone size, CDR3 DNA, CDR3 protein. A D gene is named only where the DNA matches it firmly. A row's size may be missing; if present it is once, few, many or a size class.

d_call: TRBD2; j_call: TRBJ2-3; v_call: TRBV7-9; clone_size: many; cdr3_nt: TGTGCCAGCAGCCCGAGGAAGCGGGAGTCTATCGCAGATACGCAGTATTTT; cdr3_aa: CASSPRKRESIADTQYF
d_call: -; j_call: TRBJ2-1; v_call: TRBV7-9; clone_size: -; cdr3_nt: TGTGCCAGCAGCTTAGGGTCAGCAGAAAGCAATGAGCAGTTCTTC; cdr3_aa: CASSLGSAESNEQFF
d_call: -; j_call: TRBJ1-5; v_call: TRBV24-1; clone_size: many; cdr3_nt: TGTGCCACCAGTGAGCGACCGCTACCAATCCAGCCCCAGCATTTT; cdr3_aa: CATSERPLPIQPQHF
d_call: -; j_call: TRBJ2-7; v_call: TRBV11-2; clone_size: few; cdr3_nt: TGTGCCAGCAGCCGGGACTGGTCCTACGAGCAGTACTTC; cdr3_aa: CASSRDWSYEQYF
d_call: -; j_call: TRBJ2-5; v_call: TRBV6-2/TRBV6-3; clone_size: few; cdr3_nt: TGTGCCAGCAGTTACAGGGGACTGACTTACCAAGAGACCCAGTACTTC; cdr3_aa: CASSYRGLTYQETQYF
d_call: -; j_call: TRBJ2-1; v_call: TRBV4-1; clone_size: many; cdr3_nt: TGCGCCAGCAGCCAAGCCGGGTACAATGAGCAGTTCTTC; cdr3_aa: CASSQAGYNEQFF
d_call: -; j_call: TRBJ2-7; v_call: TRBV10-3; clone_size: many; cdr3_nt: TGTGCCACCGCGATGAACGAGAGGGACGAGCAGTACTTC; cdr3_aa: CATAMNERDEQYF
d_call: -; j_call: TRBJ1-1; v_call: TRBV6-2/TRBV6-3; clone_size: many; cdr3_nt: TGTGCCAGCAGAGAGACTAAAACTGAAGCTTTCTTT; cdr3_aa: CASRETKTEAFF
d_call: TRBD2; j_call: TRBJ2-5; v_call: TRBV4-3; clone_size: many; cdr3_nt: TGCGCCAGCAGCCCCTGGGGAGCGGGAGGTCCGGAAGAGACCCAGTACTTC; cdr3_aa: CASSPWGAGGPEETQYF
d_call: -; j_call: TRBJ2-6; v_call: TRBV7-9; clone_size: -; cdr3_nt: TGTGCCAGCTGCTATAGTTCTGGGGCCAACGTCCTGACTTTC; cdr3_aa: CASCYSSGANVLTF
d_call: -; j_call: TRBJ2-4; v_call: TRBV12-3/TRBV12-4; clone_size: many; cdr3_nt: TGTGCCAGCAGTTTTGCGGGGGAGGGGGACATTCAGTACTTC; cdr3_aa: CASSFAGEGDIQYF
d_call: -; j_call: TRBJ2-4; v_call: TRBV13; clone_size: many; cdr3_nt: TGTGCCAGCAGCCTCACCCACATTCAGTACTTC; cdr3_aa: CASSLTHIQYF
d_call: -; j_call: TRBJ2-5; v_call: TRBV28; clone_size: many; cdr3_nt: TGTGCCAGCAGTTTGTCGGGGACCCAAGAGACCCAGTACTTC; cdr3_aa: CASSLSGTQETQYF
d_call: -; j_call: TRBJ2-7; v_call: TRBV27; clone_size: many; cdr3_nt: TGTGCCAGCAGAGGGGGACTCCACGAGCAGTACTTC; cdr3_aa: CASRGGLHEQYF
d_call: -; j_call: TRBJ1-5; v_call: TRBV4-1; clone_size: -; cdr3_nt: TGCGTCAGCAGCCAAGCGTTGGCAGGGCTCAATCAGCCCCAGCATTTT; cdr3_aa: CVSSQALAGLNQPQHF
d_call: -; j_call: TRBJ2-6; v_call: TRBV6-5; clone_size: many; cdr3_nt: TGTGCCAGCACACAGGGCCTCTGGTCTGGGGCCAACGTCCTGACTTTC; cdr3_aa: CASTQGLWSGANVLTF
d_call: -; j_call: TRBJ1-2; v_call: TRBV4-3; clone_size: -; cdr3_nt: TGCGCCAGCAGCCAAGATCTAGTAGGACTCTATGGCTACACCTTC; cdr3_aa: CASSQDLVGLYGYTF
d_call: -; j_call: TRBJ1-5; v_call: TRBV5-5; clone_size: few; cdr3_nt: TGTGCCAGCAGCTCCACCCCTCTTAGGGGCACGGGGCCAAGTCAGCCCCAGCATTTT; cdr3_aa: CASSSTPLRGTGPSQPQHF
d_call: -; j_call: TRBJ1-1; v_call: TRBV14; clone_size: many; cdr3_nt: TGTGCCAGCAGCCTCGGAGACAGAAACACTGAAGCTTTCTTT; cdr3_aa: CASSLGDRNTEAFF
d_call: TRBD1; j_call: TRBJ1-1; v_call: TRBV24-1; clone_size: many; cdr3_nt: TGTGCCACCAGTGACGGGGGACAGGGCCACACTGAAGCTTTCTTT; cdr3_aa: CATSDGGQGHTEAFF
d_call: -; j_call: TRBJ2-1; v_call: TRBV4-3; clone_size: few; cdr3_nt: TGCGCCAGCAGCCAAGATCGTGAGGGGTGGAATGAGCAGTTCTTC; cdr3_aa: CASSQDREGWNEQFF
d_call: TRBD1; j_call: TRBJ2-2; v_call: TRBV19; clone_size: -; cdr3_nt: TGTGCCACCTCGGGACAGTTCGGGGAGCTGTTTTTT; cdr3_aa: CATSGQFGELFF
d_call: -; j_call: TRBJ1-5; v_call: TRBV19; clone_size: -; cdr3_nt: TGTGCCAGTAGTATACCCTCCAATCAGCCCCAGCATTTT; cdr3_aa: CASSIPSNQPQHF
d_call: -; j_call: TRBJ2-5; v_call: TRBV7-9; clone_size: many; cdr3_nt: TGTGCCAGCTATTGGTTGTCGGGAGACGTAGAGACCCAGTACTTC; cdr3_aa: CASYWLSGDVETQYF
d_call: -; j_call: TRBJ2-1; v_call: TRBV4-3; clone_size: many; cdr3_nt: TGCGCCAGCAGCCAAGTATCTAGGGTAAACGATGAGCAGTTCTTC; cdr3_aa: CASSQVSRVNDEQFF
d_call: -; j_call: TRBJ2-6; v_call: TRBV4-2; clone_size: -; cdr3_nt: TGTGCCAGCAGCCAGGGGGATATATCTGGGGCCAACGTCCTGACTTTC; cdr3_aa: CASSQGDISGANVLTF
d_call: -; j_call: TRBJ1-1; v_call: TRBV9; clone_size: -; cdr3_nt: TGTGCCAGCAGCGCCCCTGGGGCGAACGCTGAAGCTTTCTTT; cdr3_aa: CASSAPGANAEAFF